These T cell receptor beta chains were read from a single sample in a study of cytomegalovirus exposure and HLA in healthy donors. Profiled with immunoSEQ multiplex PCR; TCRdb holds only in-frame clones, not every one. Among 130,000 to 150,000 clones listed, roughly four fifths were seen once. The sequencing sample was made of PBMCs. These receptors came from a man aged 35 to 55 in good health and CMV-seropositive. The CDR3 runs from the conserved cysteine through the conserved F or W. Each record gives: J gene, V gene, clone size, D gene, CDR3 DNA, CDR3 protein. The D gene is left open where the match is weak. A row's size may be missing; if present it is once, few, many or a size class.

>TRBJ2-3|TRBV14|-|TRBD2
TGTGCCAGCAGCTCGGGACTAGCGAGCGGCACAGATACGCAGTATTTT
CASSSGLASGTDTQYF
>TRBJ2-2|TRBV6-4|-|-
TGTGCCAGCAGTGACCAGCCTGACGGTTTCCGGGCCGGGGAGCTGTTTTTT
CASSDQPDGFRAGELFF
>TRBJ2-1|TRBV9|-|TRBD2
TGTGCCAGCAGCGTAAGTGGCGGGAGGGCCTGGGAGCAGTTCTTC
CASSVSGGRAWEQFF
>TRBJ2-2|TRBV23-1|-|TRBD2
TGCGCCAGCAGTAGCCTAGCGGGAGTGGGGTTTGCTTTTTACACCGGGGAGCTGTTTTTT
CASSSLAGVGFAFYTGELFF
>TRBJ1-4|TRBV28|-|-
TGTGCCAGCAGTTTTTGGGGAGGGGCGACTAATGAAAAACTGTTTTTT
CASSFWGGATNEKLFF
>TRBJ1-5|TRBV27|-|-
TGTGCCAGCAGTTCCCTCAACAGGGACCAGCCCCAGCATTTT
CASSSLNRDQPQHF
>TRBJ2-5|TRBV5-1|few|TRBD2
TGCGCCAGCAGCATTAGCGGGACGGAGACCCAGTACTTC
CASSISGTETQYF
>TRBJ2-7|TRBV28|-|-
TGTGCCAGCAGCCACCCGTCGGACAACTCCTACGAGCAGTACTTC
CASSHPSDNSYEQYF
>TRBJ2-1|TRBV7-9|few|-
TGTGCCAGCAGCAAATCCACTAGCAGCAATGAGCAGTTCTTC
CASSKSTSSNEQFF
>TRBJ1-4|TRBV7-8|-|-
TGTGCCAGCAGCCCAGTCACGCGCGGCGCAACTAATGAAAAACTGTTTTTT
CASSPVTRGATNEKLFF
>TRBJ2-5|TRBV19|-|-
TGTGCCAGTAGTCGTACGGGAGATAGCTACCAAGAGACCCAGTACTTC
CASSRTGDSYQETQYF
>TRBJ2-1|TRBV27|-|TRBD2
TGTGCCAGCAGTATACGACTAGCTTACAATGAGCAGTTCTTC
CASSIRLAYNEQFF
>TRBJ2-2|TRBV5-4|once|TRBD2
TGTGCCAGCAGCACCAGCGGGAGCGCCGGGGAGCTGTTTTTT
CASSTSGSAGELFF
>TRBJ2-1|TRBV6-1|-|TRBD2
TGTGCCAGCAGTCTAGCGGCTTCCTACAATGAGCAGTTCTTC
CASSLAASYNEQFF
>TRBJ2-7|TRBV12-2|-|-
TGTGCAAGTCGCTTATGGTGGCTAGCGGGAGGCGAGCAGTACTTC
CASRLWWLAGGEQYF
>TRBJ1-5|TRBV6-5|-|-
TGTGCCAGCAGTTTCTCTTCTCCGGGGGGCAATCAGCCCCAGCATTTT
CASSFSSPGGNQPQHF
>TRBJ1-5|TRBV6-5|-|-
TGTGCCAGCAGCCGCGGGGGGGTTAATCAGCCCCAGCATTTT
CASSRGGVNQPQHF
>TRBJ1-2|TRBV5-4|-|-
TGTGCCAGCAGATTTCAGGGCTATGGCTACACCTTC
CASRFQGYGYTF
>TRBJ1-5|TRBV7-2|-|TRBD1
TGTGCCAGCAGCTACACCGGGACAGGGGGAGGACAGCCCCAGCATTTT
CASSYTGTGGGQPQHF
>TRBJ1-2|TRBV18|-|-
TGTGCCAGCTCACCACCGGACAGACAAAACTATGGCTACACCTTC
CASSPPDRQNYGYTF
>TRBJ1-2|TRBV4-3|-|-
TGCGCCAGCAGCCAAGAAATACTAAACAAGATCTATGGCTACACCTTC
CASSQEILNKIYGYTF
>TRBJ2-2|TRBV6-1|-|TRBD2
TGTGCCAGCAGTGCTTCAGGACTAGCGGGAGTTTCCGGGGAGCTGTTTTTT
CASSASGLAGVSGELFF
>TRBJ2-1|TRBV4-3|-|TRBD1
TGCGCCAGCAGCCCCGGGACAGGGACAGCGAATGAGCAGTTCTTC
CASSPGTGTANEQFF
>TRBJ1-5|TRBV4-2|few|-
TGTGCCAGCAGCCAACAGGGGAGCAATCAGCCCCAGCATTTT
CASSQQGSNQPQHF
>TRBJ2-6|TRBV7-6|-|-
TGTGCCAGCAGCTTTTCCGGGGGTTATGGGGCCAACGTCCTGACTTTC
CASSFSGGYGANVLTF
>TRBJ1-1|TRBV6-6|-|TRBD1
TGTGCCAGCAGTTACTCCCTTAGACAGGGGGCTGAAGCTTTCTTT
CASSYSLRQGAEAFF
>TRBJ2-2|TRBV7-2|once|-
TGTGCCAGCAGCTTATTCGGGGATTACACCGGGGAGCTGTTTTTT
CASSLFGDYTGELFF
>TRBJ2-6|TRBV18|once|-
TGTGCCAGCTCACCGACGGGGTCTGGGGCCAACGTCCTGACTTTC
CASSPTGSGANVLTF
>TRBJ1-2|TRBV5-1|few|TRBD1
TGCGCCAGCAGCTCGACAGGGGAACATGGCTACACCTTC
CASSSTGEHGYTF
>TRBJ1-6|TRBV7-8|-|-
TGTGCCAGCAGCTTAGTTCCCGGAGCGGGGATCTCCTATAATTCACCCCTCCACTTT
CASSLVPGAGISYNSPLHF
>TRBJ2-2|TRBV4-3|-|-
TGCGCCAGCAGCCAAGAGGCCAACACCGGGGAGCTGTTTTTT
CASSQEANTGELFF
>TRBJ1-1|TRBV5-1|-|-
TGCGCCAGCAGCTTGGCCCGAACAGTCATGAACACTGAAGCTTTCTTT
CASSLARTVMNTEAFF
>TRBJ2-3|TRBV6-5|-|TRBD2
TGTGCCAGCAGTTACGGTAGCGGGAGGGCCGGGGATACGCAGTATTTT
CASSYGSGRAGDTQYF
>TRBJ2-7|TRBV7-2|-|-
TGTGCCAGCAGTAAAGACAGGCTCAATTCCTACGAGCAGTACTTC
CASSKDRLNSYEQYF
>TRBJ2-1|TRBV6-1|-|-
TGTGCCAGCAGTGTGTCAACAGGCCTGGGGGGCAATGAGCAGTTCTTC
CASSVSTGLGGNEQFF
>TRBJ2-3|TRBV9|few|TRBD2
TGTGCCAGCAGCGTAGCGGGAGGCCTCACAGATACGCAGTATTTT
CASSVAGGLTDTQYF
>TRBJ1-3|TRBV11-2|-|-
TGTGCCAGCAGCTTAGGGGCAGTTCTCTCTGGAAACACCATATATTTT
CASSLGAVLSGNTIYF
>TRBJ2-5|TRBV18|-|TRBD1
TGTGCCAGCTCACCGGGACAGGGGGGATTAGAGACCCAGTACTTC
CASSPGQGGLETQYF
>TRBJ2-1|TRBV7-3|-|TRBD2
TGTGCCAGCAGCCCTAACCCCTCTGTCGAGCGGGATGGGGTAGGCAATGAGCAGTTCTTC
CASSPNPSVERDGVGNEQFF
>TRBJ2-3|TRBV5-1|once|TRBD2
TGCGCCAGCAGTCCATCCGACGGGGAGGGGACGCAGTATTTT
CASSPSDGEGTQYF
>TRBJ2-5|TRBV7-8|-|-
TGTGCCAGCAGATCAGGGAGGTTGGGTGAGACCCAGTACTTC
CASRSGRLGETQYF
>TRBJ1-4|TRBV5-6|few|-
TGTGCCAGCAGCTTGGCGGGGAAGGGATATGAAAAACTGTTTTTT
CASSLAGKGYEKLFF
>TRBJ2-5|TRBV6-1|-|-
TGTGCCAGCACCTGGCTTCTGAGGGAGACCCAGTACTTC
CASTWLLRETQYF
>TRBJ2-7|TRBV7-3|-|TRBD1
TGTGCCAGCAGCCAAGGGGGCACCCACGAGCAGTACTTC
CASSQGGTHEQYF
>TRBJ2-3|TRBV19|-|TRBD2
TGTGCCAGTAGTACTCCGGGACTAAGCACAGATACGCAGTATTTT
CASSTPGLSTDTQYF
>TRBJ2-3|TRBV5-1|-|-
TGCGCCAGCAGCCCGATCGGGGGGCGCACAGATACGCAGTATTTT
CASSPIGGRTDTQYF
>TRBJ2-1|TRBV2|-|TRBD1
TGTGCCAGCAGTAGACAGGGGGCCCTCACTACCTACAATGAGCAGTTCTTC
CASSRQGALTTYNEQFF
>TRBJ1-2|TRBV20-1|-|-
TGCAGTGACAAAAACTATGGCTACACCTTC
CSDKNYGYTF
>TRBJ2-2|TRBV12-5|-|-
TGTGCTAGTCGGAAGACTAACACCGGGGAGCTGTTTTTT
CASRKTNTGELFF
>TRBJ1-1|TRBV6-5|-|TRBD1
TGTGCCAGTCTCGGACAGGCGCGCACTGAAGCTTTCTTT
CASLGQARTEAFF
>TRBJ2-6|TRBV5-1|-|-
TGCGCCAGCAGCTTGGGAGTGTCTGGGGCCAACGTCCTGACTTTC
CASSLGVSGANVLTF
>TRBJ2-3|TRBV7-6|once|TRBD2
TGTGCCAGCAGACGACTAGCGGGAGCTGATACGCAGTATTTT
CASRRLAGADTQYF
>TRBJ2-1|TRBV7-3|-|-
TGTGCCAGCAGCTTAACGCGGCCATCAACGTACAATGAGCAGTTCTTC
CASSLTRPSTYNEQFF
>TRBJ1-1|TRBV6-1|-|TRBD1
TGTGCCAGCAGTGATAGGTACAGGGGCCTGAACACTGAAGCTTTCTTT
CASSDRYRGLNTEAFF
>TRBJ2-3|TRBV18|-|-
TGTGCCAGCTCACCGTTAGAGGAGATGGGTACGCAGTATTTT
CASSPLEEMGTQYF
>TRBJ2-2|TRBV9|-|TRBD1
TGTGCCAGCAGCCCCGGGACAGGGGACACCGGGGAGCTGTTTTTT
CASSPGTGDTGELFF
>TRBJ1-6|TRBV5-1|-|-
TGCGCCAGCAGCTTCCAAACTAATTCCTATAATTCACCCCTCCACTTT
CASSFQTNSYNSPLHF
>TRBJ2-3|TRBV19|-|TRBD2
TGTGCCAGTAGTATAAGGGCTGTGAGCGGGACTAGTACAGATACGCAGTATTTT
CASSIRAVSGTSTDTQYF
>TRBJ2-7|TRBV30|once|-
TGTGCCTGGACCACCGGGTGGCGGGATCAGAGCTCCTACGAGCAGTACTTC
CAWTTGWRDQSSYEQYF